Each of the 23 T cell receptor beta chains below was sequenced from the same sample in a study of cytomegalovirus exposure and HLA in healthy donors. The primer mix had 60 Vbeta and 13 Jbeta primers. Libraries were prepared by immunoSEQ multiplex PCR; TCRdb keeps only in-frame clonotypes and omits some of them. The table lists around 130,000 clones, 61% of them singletons. The source material was PBMCs. Every receptor here comes from a male donor in good health and CMV-seronegative.

Only a few counts were recorded for this clone. CDR3 nucleotides: TGTGCCAGTACGACGGGGGGACAGGGGCTAACCGGGGAGCTGTTTTTT. This translates into CASTTGGQGLTGELFF. This chain connects TRBV27 to TRBJ2-2, with 10 nucleotides matching TRBD1. The CDR3 is 16 amino acids. Unmatched junction bases numbered 12, after V lost 9 bases and J lost 5 bases. Per germline, CDR1 MNHEY and CDR2 SMNVEV (reference sequence).

The V gene is TRBV7-2, the J gene TRBJ2-7; D is ambiguous. V lost 3 bases to trimming and J lost 3 bases, with 12 bases between them. Germline-derived CDR1 and CDR2 are SGHTA and FQGNSA. This CDR3 region has 14 residues. The CDR3 sequence: CASSLGQYSYEQYF. In nucleotides, the CDR3 is TGTGCCAGCAGCTTGGGCCAGTATAGCTACGAGCAGTACTTC.

V usage is TRBV6-5 and J usage is TRBJ2-2; TRBD1 might be the D (5 bases). The CDR3 runs to 14 residues. Germline values: CDR1 MNHEY, CDR2 SVGAGI. V was pared by 5 bases and J by 5 bases, with 12 bases between. CDR3 residues: CASSPQRGTGELFF. Written as DNA, the CDR3 is TGTGCCAGCAGTCCCCAAAGGGGTACCGGGGAGCTGTTTTTT.

The J gene is TRBJ1-6, the V gene TRBV19, with 10 bases fitting TRBD1. Germline lookup yields CDR1 LNHDA and CDR2 SQIVND (reference sequence). Trimming at V came to 1 base and at J to 6 bases, leaving 9 bases not matched to a gene. The length of the CDR3 is 18 residues. In DNA, the CDR3 is TGTGCCAGTAGTATAGGTTTTGGCGGGACAGGGGTTAATTCACCCCTCCACTTT. As protein: CASSIGFGGTGVNSPLHF. The entire variable domain, with the rest obtained from reference TRBV19 and TRBJ1-6, is as follows: DGGITQSPKYLFRKEGQNVTLSCEQNLNHDAMYWYRQDPGQGLRLIYYSQIVNDFQKGDIAEGYSVSREKKESFPLTVTSAQKNPTAFYLCASSIGFGGTGVNSPLHFGNGTRLTVT.

CDR3 loop: CASSPTTGGTGNSPLHF. The CDR3 DNA reads as TGTGCCAGCAGCCCCACAACCGGCGGGACAGGGAATTCACCCCTCCACTTT. This chain joins TRBV7-8 and TRBJ1-6; 9 positions match TRBD1. The CDR3 totals 17 residues. V lost 5 bases and J lost 7; bases outside the gene matches: 12. CDR1 is SGHVS and CDR2 is FQNEAQ in the germline V gene.

The rearrangement joins TRBV9 to TRBJ2-1, with 10 nucleotides matching TRBD2. Germline CDR1 reads SGDLS; CDR2 reads YYNGEE. The CDR3 is 15 amino acids. The junction had 8 bases not matched to a gene; V was cut back by 6 bases and J by 5 bases. The chain's CDR3 is CASTSSGGINNEQFF. The CDR3 DNA sequence: TGTGCCAGCACGAGTAGCGGGGGGATTAACAATGAGCAGTTCTTC.

This clone was found a few times. This chain connects TRBV14 to TRBJ1-1; unclear D gene. Per the germline V gene, CDR1 is SGHDN and CDR2 is FVKESK. The CDR3 totals 13 residues. Trimming left V 6 bases short and J 4 bases short, with 12 bases between. The CDR3 DNA is TGTGCCAGCAGTCCCTATTCGGTCACTGAAGCTTTCTTT. This sequence encodes CASSPYSVTEAFF.

Only a few counts were recorded for this clone. V gene TRBV7-9 combines with J gene TRBJ1-2, with D perhaps matching TRBD1 (5 bases). The V gene lost 3 bases and the J gene lost 4 bases, with 15 bases spanning the gap. This CDR3 has 15 amino acids. CDR1 is SEHNR and CDR2 is FQNEAQ in the germline V gene (reference sequence). The CDR3 bases are TGTGCCAGCAGCTTCTTCGGGGGAACGGTCTATGGCTACACCTTC. It is translated as CASSFFGGTVYGYTF.

The CDR3 here is CASGMDRGPYNSPLHF. In DNA form, the CDR3 reads TGTGCTAGTGGGATGGACAGGGGCCCCTATAATTCACCCCTCCACTTT. This chain uses TRBV12-5 with TRBJ1-6, with 9 bases that match TRBD1. Germline CDR1 is LGHNT and CDR2 is FRNRAP. J gave up 2 bases and V 6 bases, and 5 bases lay outside the gene matches. This CDR3 has 16 amino acids.

V gene TRBV16 combines with J gene TRBJ2-7; 9 positions agree with TRBD1. Trimming removed 6 bases from V and 6 bases from J; junction bases left unmatched: 6. Germline V gene sequence: CDR1 KGHSY, CDR2 FQNENV. The CDR3 has 13 amino acids. The CDR3 loop reads CASRLGQGSEQYF. The CDR3 DNA sequence: TGTGCCAGCAGACTCGGACAGGGGAGCGAGCAGTACTTC.

This clone has just a few counts. The V and J genes are TRBV27 and TRBJ2-7, with D perhaps TRBD1 (6 bases). Germline loops: CDR1 MNHEY, CDR2 SMNVEV (reference sequence). The length of the CDR3 is 15 residues. The germline V and J ends were trimmed by 5 bases and 0 bases, with 14 bases remaining between them. In DNA form, the CDR3 reads TGTGCCAGCAGTGTCAGGACAGCCAGCTCCTACGAGCAGTACTTC. Translation gives CASSVRTASSYEQYF.

V is TRBV6-1 and J is TRBJ1-3; D uncertain. Germline V gene data show CDR1 as MNHNS and CDR2 as SASEGT. The CDR3 has 15 residues. V lost 7 bases to trimming and J lost 0 bases, with 13 bases between them. The CDR3 reads CASTTLMPSGNTIYF. As DNA, the CDR3 is TGTGCCAGCACTACCTTGATGCCCTCTGGAAACACCATATATTTT.

The chain recombines TRBV21-1 with TRBJ1-5; the table's TRBD1 call for D was not verified on the DNA. TRBV21-1 is assigned pseudogene status. The CDR3 consists of 17 residues. CDR3 DNA sequence: TGTGCCAGCAGCAAAGATTTAGGGGCAGGCAGCAATCAGCCCCAGCATTTT. As protein: CASSKDLGAGSNQPQHF.

The CDR3 region is CSVGARDQPQHF. The CDR3 bases are TGCAGCGTTGGGGCCAGAGACCAGCCCCAGCATTTT. The chain recombines TRBV29-1 with TRBJ1-5; the D is unclear. The CDR3 covers 12 residues. Germline CDR1 and CDR2: SQVTM and ANQGSEA. Trimming stripped 4 bases from V and 7 bases from J, with 11 bases between. The variable domain in full, with the rest retrieved from reference TRBV29-1 and TRBJ1-5, is SAVISQKPSRDICQRGTSLTIQCQVDSQVTMMFWYRQQPGQSLTLIATANQGSEATYESGFVIDKFPISRPNLTFSTLTVSNMSPEDSSIYLCSVGARDQPQHFGDGTRLSIL.

V is TRBV7-2 and J is TRBJ1-1, with D maybe TRBD1 (6 bases). Germline CDR1 is SGHTA and CDR2 is FQGNSA. V lost 5 bases and J lost 2, with 15 bases in between. The length of the CDR3 is 15 residues. CDR3 sequence: CASSHGGGGNTEAFF. CDR3 DNA sequence: TGTGCCAGCAGCCACGGGGGAGGGGGAAACACTGAAGCTTTCTTT.

The V call is TRBV29-1, the J call TRBJ2-5; 8 bases line up with TRBD1. CDR1 and CDR2 from the germline V gene are SQVTM and ANQGSEA. V lost 7 bases to trimming and J lost 1 base; unmatched junction nucleotides: 5. The CDR3 is made up of 13 amino acids. Here the CDR3 reads CSALGQGQETQYF. CDR3 DNA: TGCAGCGCCTTAGGACAGGGCCAAGAGACCCAGTACTTC.

The chain carries TRBV6-5 and TRBJ2-7; D is perhaps TRBD1 (5 bases). This CDR3 region has 14 residues. CDR1 and CDR2 from the germline V gene are MNHEY and SVGAGI. The V end was cut by 2 bases, the J end by 0 bases, with 8 bases between. The CDR3 spells CASSYQGSSYEQYF. CDR3 sequence (DNA): TGTGCCAGCAGTTACCAGGGTAGCTCCTACGAGCAGTACTTC.

This clone was detected a few times. As DNA, the CDR3 is TGTGCCAGCAGCTTAGGAAGATCGTTTCAGGTTGCAGATACGCAGTATTTT. This translates into CASSLGRSFQVADTQYF. J is TRBJ2-3 and V is TRBV11-2; D gene ambiguous. CDR1 SGHAT and CDR2 FQNNGV come from the germline V gene. Trimming took off 1 base at V and 4 bases at J, with 18 bases between the two ends. CDR3 length: 17 residues.

The gene calls are TRBV4-3 and TRBJ2-7, with 10 bases aligning to TRBD1. V lost 1 base and J lost 3; bases outside the gene matches: 3. Germline V gene lookup returns CDR1 LGHNA and CDR2 YSLEER. The CDR3 has 15 amino acids. The CDR3 nucleotides read TGCGCCAGCAGCCAAGGGGACAGGGGCAACTACGAGCAGTACTTC. Translation: CASSQGDRGNYEQYF.

The sample holds a few counts of this clone. The gene calls are TRBV7-7 and TRBJ2-1; no definite D call. CDR3 length: 15 residues. V was trimmed by 1 base and J by 1 base, leaving 8 bases between them. Germline V gene sequence: CDR1 SSHAT, CDR2 FNYEAQ (reference sequence). The CDR3, as DNA: TGTGCCAGCAGCTTAGATGTGCTATCCTACAATGAGCAGTTCTTC. Its protein product is CASSLDVLSYNEQFF.

The rearrangement links TRBV5-4 to TRBJ2-3; 9 bases are a match to TRBD2. Per germline, CDR1 SGHNT and CDR2 YYREEE (reference sequence). The V segment lost 5 bases and the J segment 2 bases; nucleotides outside the gene matches: 9. There are 16 residues in the CDR3. CDR3 coding DNA: TGTGCCAGCAGACCGTCGAGCGGGGGGTACACAGATACGCAGTATTTT. This encodes CASRPSSGGYTDTQYF.

In its sample, this clone was seen a few times. V is TRBV27 and J is TRBJ1-1; D unclear. The CDR3 extends over 13 amino acids. Germline assignment: CDR1 MNHEY and CDR2 SMNVEV (reference sequence). V shed 3 bases and J shed 2 bases, with 7 bases lying between them. The CDR3 here is CASSFSGNTEAFF. CDR3 DNA: TGTGCCAGCAGTTTCTCAGGAAACACTGAAGCTTTCTTT.

The chain combines TRBV6-5 with TRBJ2-7, with 9 bases aligning to TRBD1. From germline, CDR1 is MNHEY and CDR2 SVGAGI. This CDR3 region has 15 residues. The V gene end was trimmed by 0 bases and the J gene end by 4 bases; junction bases not matched to a gene: 4. The CDR3 sequence is CASSYSGTGMYEQYF. CDR3 DNA sequence: TGTGCCAGCAGTTACTCAGGGACAGGGATGTACGAGCAGTACTTC.